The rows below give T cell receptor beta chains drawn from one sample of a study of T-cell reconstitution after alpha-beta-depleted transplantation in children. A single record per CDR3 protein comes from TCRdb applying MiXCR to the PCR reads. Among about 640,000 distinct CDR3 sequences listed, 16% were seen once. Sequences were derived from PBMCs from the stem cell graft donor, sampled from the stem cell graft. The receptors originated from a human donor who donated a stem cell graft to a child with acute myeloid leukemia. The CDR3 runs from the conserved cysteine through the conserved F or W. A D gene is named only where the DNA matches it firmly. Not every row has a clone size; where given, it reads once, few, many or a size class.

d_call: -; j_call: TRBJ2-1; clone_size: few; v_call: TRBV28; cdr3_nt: TGTGCCAGCAGTTCCTCTAGGAAGGGCTCCTACAATGAGCAGTTCTTC; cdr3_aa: CASSSSRKGSYNEQFF
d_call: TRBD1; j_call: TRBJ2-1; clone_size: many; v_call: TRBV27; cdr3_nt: TGTGCCAGCAGTCTAGGGACAGGGGTTTACAATGAGCAGTTCTTC; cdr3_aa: CASSLGTGVYNEQFF
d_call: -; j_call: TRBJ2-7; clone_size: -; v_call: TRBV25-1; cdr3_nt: TGTGCCAGCACGGAAGGGGGGGAGCAGTACTTC; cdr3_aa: CASTEGGEQYF
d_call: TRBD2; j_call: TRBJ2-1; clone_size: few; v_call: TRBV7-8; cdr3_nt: TGTGCCAGCAGCCTCCCGGGACTAGACAATGAGCAGTTCTTC; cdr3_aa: CASSLPGLDNEQFF
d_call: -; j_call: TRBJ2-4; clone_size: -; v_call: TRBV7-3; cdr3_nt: TGTGCCAGCAGCTTACACTTTTTCTCGACCTACAAAAACATTCAGTACTTC; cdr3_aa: CASSLHFFSTYKNIQYF
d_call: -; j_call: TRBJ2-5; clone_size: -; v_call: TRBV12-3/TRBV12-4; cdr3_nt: TGTGCCAGCAGCCCAGGATCTGCGATAGAGACCCAGTACTTC; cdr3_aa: CASSPGSAIETQYF
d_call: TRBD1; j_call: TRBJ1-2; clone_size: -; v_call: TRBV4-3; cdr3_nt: TGCGCCAGCAGCCAAGTGCCCGGGACAGGTGGCTACACCTTC; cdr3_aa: CASSQVPGTGGYTF
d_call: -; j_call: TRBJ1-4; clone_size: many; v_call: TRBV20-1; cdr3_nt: TGCAGTGCTAGAACCTCAGCTGCAACTAATGAAAAACTGTTTTTT; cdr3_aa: CSARTSAATNEKLFF
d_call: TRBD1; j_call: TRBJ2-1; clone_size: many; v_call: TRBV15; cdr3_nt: TGTGCCACCAGCAGAATTGATTTAGTGGGACAGGTGTACAATGAGCAGTTCTTC; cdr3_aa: CATSRIDLVGQVYNEQFF
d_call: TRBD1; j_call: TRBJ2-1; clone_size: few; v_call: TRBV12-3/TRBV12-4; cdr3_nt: TGTGCCAGCAGTTTCGAAGGACAGGGTGGAAATGAGCAGTTCTTC; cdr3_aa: CASSFEGQGGNEQFF
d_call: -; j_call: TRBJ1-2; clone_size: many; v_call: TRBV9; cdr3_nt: TGTGCCAGCAGCTCACCCTCTCGGGAGGGCTATGGCTACACCTTC; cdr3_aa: CASSSPSREGYGYTF
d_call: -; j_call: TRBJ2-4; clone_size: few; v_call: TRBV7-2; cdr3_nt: TGTGCCAGCAGCTTAGAGGGTTACACCAGTGGCTTC; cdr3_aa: CASSLEGYTSGF
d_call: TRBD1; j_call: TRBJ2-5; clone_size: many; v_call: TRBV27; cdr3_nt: TGTGCCAGCGGGACAGGGGGCGAATCTGAGACCCAGTACTTC; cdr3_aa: CASGTGGESETQYF
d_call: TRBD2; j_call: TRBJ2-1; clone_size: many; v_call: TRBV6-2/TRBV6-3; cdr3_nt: TGTGCCAGCAGTTACGGCCTAGCGGGGGGGCGTGGCTCCTACAATGAGCAGTTCTTC; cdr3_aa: CASSYGLAGGRGSYNEQFF
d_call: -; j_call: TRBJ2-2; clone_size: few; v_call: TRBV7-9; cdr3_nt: TGTGCCAGCAGCTTAGGAACAGGGAGCGGGGAGCTGTTTTTT; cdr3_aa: CASSLGTGSGELFF
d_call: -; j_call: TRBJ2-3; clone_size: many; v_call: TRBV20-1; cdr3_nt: TGCAGTGCTAGGACTACGGGCACAGATACGCAGTATTTT; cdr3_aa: CSARTTGTDTQYF
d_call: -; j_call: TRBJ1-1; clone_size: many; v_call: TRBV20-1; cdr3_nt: TGCAGTGCTAGAGATTCATCCACAGGGTACCCCACTGAAGCTTTCTTT; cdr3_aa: CSARDSSTGYPTEAFF
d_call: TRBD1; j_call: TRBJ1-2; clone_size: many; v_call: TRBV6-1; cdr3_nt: TGTGCCAGCACCGACCGGACAGGGGGTCATGGCTACACCTTC; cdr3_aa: CASTDRTGGHGYTF
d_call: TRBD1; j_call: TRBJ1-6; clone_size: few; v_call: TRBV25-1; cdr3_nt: TGTGCCAGCAGTGATTGGGACAGAAATAATTCACCCCTCCACTTT; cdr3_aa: CASSDWDRNNSPLHF
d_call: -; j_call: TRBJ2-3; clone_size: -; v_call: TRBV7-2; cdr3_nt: TGTGCCAGCAGCTTCCTCAGGAAATCCCCCACAGATACGCAGTATTTT; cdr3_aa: CASSFLRKSPTDTQYF
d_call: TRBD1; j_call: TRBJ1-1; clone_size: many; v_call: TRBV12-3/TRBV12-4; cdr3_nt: TGTGCCAGCAGCCCCGAGGGGGCCGTGACTGAAGCTTTCTTT; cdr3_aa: CASSPEGAVTEAFF
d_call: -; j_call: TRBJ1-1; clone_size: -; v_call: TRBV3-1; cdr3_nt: TGTGCCAGCAGCCAAGAGGGCAGGCCCTTGAACACTGAAGCTTTCTTT; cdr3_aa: CASSQEGRPLNTEAFF
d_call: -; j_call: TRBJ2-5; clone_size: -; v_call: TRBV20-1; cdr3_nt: TGCAGTGCTATAGGACCAGCAGAGACCCAGTACTTC; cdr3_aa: CSAIGPAETQYF
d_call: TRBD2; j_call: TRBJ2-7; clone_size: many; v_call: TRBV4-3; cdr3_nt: TGCGCCAGCAGCCAGGGACTAGCGGATCCCTACGAGCAGTACTTC; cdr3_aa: CASSQGLADPYEQYF